This T cell receptor (beta chain) was captured by sequencing in a study of blood T cell repertoires in COVID-19. The overall study: Donors in the United States, Italy and Spain gave samples during acute or convalescent COVID-19. The cDNA or gDNA used as material had been derived from T cells, B-cell-depleted T cells, or PBMCs.

Original processing notes: Estimation of nucleated cell counts relied on the amplification of reference gene primers. Only in-frame clones appear in the TCRdb table, and some are missing; sequencing was by immunoSEQ multiplex PCR. V and J calls and clone size are copied from that table; D and trimming were computed from the DNA. The sample has about 83,000 clones, around 87% seen once. The CDR3 is made up of 13 amino acids. V lost 7 bases to trimming and J lost 2 bases; unmatched junction nucleotides: 5. CDR1 and CDR2 (germline): MNHNY, SVGAGI (reference sequence). This clone turned up a few times. The receptor was isolated from a man at least 80 years old with active or convalescent COVID-19. J is TRBJ2-7 and V is TRBV6-6, with TRBD2 matching 7 bases. The sequenced material came from peripheral blood. The CDR3 protein is CASKGTNPYEQYV. The CDR3 DNA reads as TGTGCCAGCAAGGGGACTAACCCCTACGAGCAGTACGTC.